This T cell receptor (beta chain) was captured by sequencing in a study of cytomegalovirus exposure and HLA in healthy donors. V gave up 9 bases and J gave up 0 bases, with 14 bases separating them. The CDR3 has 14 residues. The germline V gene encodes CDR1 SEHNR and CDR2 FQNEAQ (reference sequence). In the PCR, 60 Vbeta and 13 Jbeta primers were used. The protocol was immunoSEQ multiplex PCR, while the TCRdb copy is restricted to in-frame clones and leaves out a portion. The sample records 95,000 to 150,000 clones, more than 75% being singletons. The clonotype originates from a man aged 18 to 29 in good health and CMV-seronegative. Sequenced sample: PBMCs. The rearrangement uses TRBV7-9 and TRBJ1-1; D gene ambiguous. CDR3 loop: CARDSMAMNTEAFF. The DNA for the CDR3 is TGTGCCAGGGACTCCATGGCGATGAACACTGAAGCTTTCTTT. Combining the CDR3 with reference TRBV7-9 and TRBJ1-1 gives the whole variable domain DTGVSQNPRHKITKRGQNVTFRCDPISEHNRLYWYRQTLGQGPEFLTYFQNEAQLEKSRLLSDRFSAERPKGSFSTLEIQRTEQGDSAMYLCARDSMAMNTEAFFGQGTRLTVV.